Listed here are 15 T cell receptor beta chains from one sample, sequenced in a study of memory CD4+ T cells and cytomegalovirus serostatus. Single viable CD3+CD4+CD8-CD45RO+ cells were sorted as the memory CD4+ T cells. The table came from immunoSEQ multiplex PCR; TCRdb's copy has only in-frame clones and leaves some out. The table records over 65,000 clones, around 82% of them present only once. Specimen: memory CD4+ T cells from blood. These receptors came from an adult in good health and CMV-seropositive.

This chain joins TRBV11-2 and TRBJ2-7; TRBD2 matches at 7 bases. The CDR3 contains 15 residues. The J segment lost 7 bases and the V segment lost 3 bases, leaving 12 bases of the junction unmatched. From germline, CDR1 is SGHAT and CDR2 FQNNGV. The CDR3 region is CASSFESAGVEEQYV. DNA for the CDR3: TGTGCCAGCAGCTTTGAATCCGCGGGAGTCGAAGAGCAGTACGTC.

V usage is TRBV30 and J usage is TRBJ2-3, with D tentatively TRBD2 (6 bases). CDR1 is GTSNPN and CDR2 is SVGIG in the germline V gene (reference sequence). The CDR3 has 15 amino acids. The V and J ends lost 1 base and 3 bases respectively, with 14 bases between them. CDR3 nucleotide sequence: TGTGCCTGGAGTGATTGGCTGGGGGGAACAGATACGCAGTATTTT. Amino acids: CAWSDWLGGTDTQYF.

The V and J genes are TRBV5-1 and TRBJ1-4, with D perhaps matching TRBD1 (6 bases). In germline, CDR1 is SGHRS, CDR2 YFSETQ. The V and J ends lost 1 base and 8 bases respectively, with 12 bases between them. This CDR3 has 14 residues. CDR3 in amino acids: CASSLLDSGEKLFF. DNA for the CDR3: TGCGCCAGCAGCTTGTTGGACAGTGGGGAAAAACTGTTTTTT.

This clone has a count of ten or more. This rearrangement joins TRBV30 to TRBJ2-1; no firm D call. From germline, CDR1 is GTSNPN and CDR2 SVGIG (reference sequence). The CDR3 extends over 20 amino acids. V lost 2 bases, J lost 0 bases, and 26 bases lay in between. DNA of the CDR3: TGTGCCTGGAGTACTTATCTACTACTACCAAGTTTTGGCTCCTACAATGAGCAGTTCTTC. It translates to CAWSTYLLLPSFGSYNEQFF.

This clone came up a few times. The chain combines TRBV9 with TRBJ2-1; 8 bases agree with TRBD1. Trimming cost V 4 bases and J 8 bases; bases outside gene matches: 2. The CDR3 has 12 amino acids. CDR1 is SGDLS and CDR2 is YYNGEE in the germline V gene. DNA of the CDR3: TGTGCCAGCAGCACAGGGGGGTATGAGCAGTTCTTC. Protein sequence: CASSTGGYEQFF.

The J gene is TRBJ1-2, the V gene TRBV28; D call uncertain. CDR3 length equals 11 residues. Trimming pared 5 bases from V and 1 base from J, leaving 2 bases between. CDR1 is MDHEN, CDR2 SYDVKM, per germline. The CDR3 loop reads CASSLNYGYTF. The CDR3 nucleotides read TGTGCCAGCAGTCTTAACTATGGCTACACCTTC.

This clone was detected once. The chain has TRBV6-4 and TRBJ2-7; the match to TRBD1 covers 8 bases. The CDR3 sequence is 13 residues long. The germline gives CDR1 MRHNA, CDR2 SNTAGT. V shed 9 bases, J shed 4 bases, and the junction held 8 bases outside the gene matches. CDR3 DNA sequence: TGTGCCAGGGGGGGACAGGCCTCGTACGAGCAGTACTTC. Amino acids: CARGGQASYEQYF.

The CDR3 nucleotides read TGTGCCAGCAGTGTGGGGGGGCACCTCACGGAGACCCAGTACTTC. Translated, it gives CASSVGGHLTETQYF. The V gene is TRBV2, the J gene TRBJ2-5, with D possibly matching TRBD2 (7 bases). V lost 4 bases and J lost 5, with 17 bases in between. Germline V gene lookup returns CDR1 SNHLY and CDR2 FYNNEI. This CDR3 has 15 residues.

The chain has TRBV19 and TRBJ2-3; possibly TRBD2 for D (6 bases). Trimming shortened V by 7 bases and J by 6 bases, and 11 bases separated the two germline ends. The CDR3 consists of 12 residues. Germline V gene lookup returns CDR1 LNHDA and CDR2 SQIVND (reference sequence). The CDR3, as DNA: TGTGCCAGTAACAATGGGGGGGATACGCAGTATTTT. Its translation: CASNNGGDTQYF.

The genes are TRBV7-2 and TRBJ1-1, with 7 bases lining up with TRBD1. Per germline, CDR1 SGHTA and CDR2 FQGNSA. The CDR3 loop spans 16 amino acids. V was pared by 4 bases and J by 3 bases, with 11 bases of the junction left unmatched. CDR3 region: CASSSRQGYGDTEAFF. CDR3 sequence (DNA): TGTGCCAGCAGCTCCCGACAGGGATATGGAGACACTGAAGCTTTCTTT.

A few counts support this clone. The chain has TRBV10-1 and TRBJ1-1; 8 nucleotides align to TRBD1. The V gene end was trimmed by 4 bases and the J gene end by 5 bases; junction bases not matched to a gene: 12. CDR1 and CDR2 from the germline V gene are WNHNN and SYGVQD (reference sequence). The CDR3 length is 16 residues. The CDR3 spells CASSGSHRGIRTEAFF. DNA of the CDR3: TGCGCCAGCAGTGGTTCTCACAGGGGGATTAGGACTGAAGCTTTCTTT.

This sequence joins TRBV7-2 and TRBJ2-1; the match to TRBD2 covers 11 bases. From germline, CDR1 is SGHTA and CDR2 FQGNSA. V shed 3 bases, J shed 2 bases, and the junction held 3 bases outside the gene matches. This CDR3 contains 16 residues. The CDR3 DNA sequence: TGTGCCAGCAGCTTGTTGACTAGCGGGGCCTACAATGAGCAGTTCTTC. Amino acids: CASSLLTSGAYNEQFF.

In DNA, the CDR3 is TGTGCCAGCAGTTACTTCGCGGGGGGGCAAGATACGCAGTATTTT. This translates into CASSYFAGGQDTQYF. The genes are TRBV6-5 and TRBJ2-3; 9 bases align to TRBD2. The V segment lost 1 base and the J segment 5 bases; nucleotides outside the gene matches: 4. The CDR3 has 15 residues. Germline V lookup: CDR1 MNHEY, CDR2 SVGAGI.

The CDR3 region has the DNA TGCGCCAGCAGCCAAATCAGGGTCTCCAGGGCCACTGAAGCTTTCTTT. Translating it yields CASSQIRVSRATEAFF. The gene calls are TRBV4-3 and TRBJ1-1; D is perhaps TRBD1 (5 bases). Per the germline V gene, CDR1 is LGHNA and CDR2 is YSLEER. The CDR3 sequence is 16 residues long. Trimming cost V 2 bases and J 4 bases, with 17 bases left between them.

CDR3 protein: CAWTSGPSNTGELFF. The CDR3, as DNA: TGTGCCTGGACGTCAGGGCCGTCGAACACCGGGGAGCTGTTTTTT. V and J are TRBV30 and TRBJ2-2, with D possibly TRBD1 on 5 matching bases. The V gene's germline CDR1 is GTSNPN and CDR2 SVGIG (reference sequence). The CDR3 is 15 amino acids. V was cut by 4 bases and J by 0 bases, with 12 bases left in between.